Included here is one T cell receptor (beta chain) sequence, with context. Its cognate antigen is unknown. Donors came from a validation cohort of 95 to 150 subjects, distinct from the first 666-subject cohort. The sample originates from a study of cytomegalovirus exposure and HLA in healthy donors. Study-level information: The same platform used for the 666 first-cohort repertoires was also used for the 90 to 150 validation repertoires, as a later analysis reported.

The method was immunoSEQ multiplex PCR; TCRdb's version includes in-frame clones alone and lacks a portion of them. The sample lists under 75,000 clones, roughly 94% occurring once. General observations from the study: A later analysis found first-cohort TCR clusters tended to co-occur in the 90 to 150 validation repertoires. Whilst most TCR sequences proved rare, a subset of public TCRs occurred across many donors.

The CDR3 loop spans 14 amino acids. The V end lost 0 bases, the J end lost 7 bases, and 10 bases lay between the germline ends. CDR1 is SGHRS, CDR2 YFSETQ, per germline. The chain couples TRBV5-1 to TRBJ2-2; D may be TRBD2 (6 bases). The sequencing input was PBMCs. This TCR was sampled from a woman aged 18-30 years in good health and CMV-seropositive. CDR3: CASSLVPGGGELFF. CDR3 bases: TGCGCCAGCAGCTTGGTACCCGGGGGCGGGGAGCTGTTTTTT.